The 26 T cell receptor beta chains reported below all come from one sample, sequenced in a study of blood T cell repertoires in COVID-19. Clones were sequenced by immunoSEQ multiplex PCR, and TCRdb holds only the in-frame ones, with some missing. The table lists approximately 280,000 clones, around 88% of them singletons. Material for sequencing was peripheral blood. The receptors were gathered from a man aged 40-55 years with acute or convalescent COVID-19.

The V gene is TRBV5-1, the J gene TRBJ2-2, with 7 bases lining up with TRBD1. The trim removed 1 base at V and 1 base at J, leaving 4 bases unmatched. The CDR3 runs 16 residues. Germline V gives CDR1 SGHRS, CDR2 YFSETQ. CDR3 DNA: TGCGCCAGCAGCTTGTACAGGGGAAGGAACACCGGGGAGCTGTTTTTT. It specifies CASSLYRGRNTGELFF. The whole variable domain, filled in from reference TRBV5-1 and TRBJ2-2, reads KAGVTQTPRYLIKTRGQQVTLSCSPISGHRSVSWYQQTPGQGLQFLFEYFSETQRNKGNFPGRFSGRQFSNSRSEMNVSTLELGDSALYLCASSLYRGRNTGELFFGEGSRLTVL.

This chain uses TRBV5-1 with TRBJ1-2; no clear D gene. CDR3 length: 15 residues. Germline V gives CDR1 SGHRS, CDR2 YFSETQ. Between the trimmed V and J ends, which lost 3 bases and 0 bases, there was a span of 12 bases. CDR3 nucleotides: TGCGCCAGCAGCTCCGTTACCTCAGCTAACTATGGCTACACCTTC. As protein: CASSSVTSANYGYTF. The full variable domain, completed using reference TRBV5-1 and TRBJ1-2, is KAGVTQTPRYLIKTRGQQVTLSCSPISGHRSVSWYQQTPGQGLQFLFEYFSETQRNKGNFPGRFSGRQFSNSRSEMNVSTLELGDSALYLCASSSVTSANYGYTFGSGTRLTVV.

This clone was recorded only once. The chain carries TRBV14 and TRBJ1-3; D ambiguous. CDR1 SGHDN and CDR2 FVKESK come from the germline V gene. The CDR3 loop spans 18 amino acids. V was clipped by 8 bases and J by 0 bases, with 23 bases between them. CDR3 nucleotides: TGTGCCAGCGGAAATAGACGGGATTCAGACTTCTCTGGAAACACCATATATTTT. Translating gives CASGNRRDSDFSGNTIYF.

The chain combines TRBV15 with TRBJ2-7, with D tentatively TRBD2 (5 bases). Germline lookup yields CDR1 LNHNV and CDR2 YYDKDF (reference sequence). V lost 3 bases and J lost 3, with 9 bases in between. CDR3 size: 13 residues. CDR3 amino acids: CATSRDWGYEQYF. The CDR3 nucleotides are TGTGCCACCAGCAGGGACTGGGGCTACGAGCAGTACTTC.

The chain joins TRBV30 to TRBJ2-2; D gene uncertain. Germline lookup yields CDR1 GTSNPN and CDR2 SVGIG (reference sequence). The CDR3 covers 14 residues. V shed 4 bases and J shed 6 bases, with 15 bases lying between them. CDR3 nucleotide sequence: TGTGCCTGGATCCCGGTTAACTCCCCCGGGGAGCTGTTTTTT. This codes for CAWIPVNSPGELFF.

This clone was seen just once. The chain has TRBV14 and TRBJ1-4; TRBD1 aligns across 7 bases. Trimming took 4 bases from V and 5 from J; bases not matched to a gene: 4. The CDR3 has 14 residues. Per germline, CDR1 SGHDN and CDR2 FVKESK. The CDR3 region is CASSRDSWNEKLFF. The CDR3 DNA sequence: TGTGCCAGCAGCCGGGACAGTTGGAATGAAAAACTGTTTTTT.

The rearrangement joins TRBV5-1 to TRBJ1-3, with 7 bases identical to TRBD1. CDR1 and CDR2 (germline): SGHRS, YFSETQ. The CDR3 has 16 amino acids. V dropped 4 bases and J dropped 0; count of bases not matched to a gene: 7. CDR3 region: CASSLRQGLSGNTIYF. The CDR3 coding sequence is TGCGCCAGCAGCCTACGACAGGGCCTCTCTGGAAACACCATATATTTT.

The chain is built from TRBV6-5 and TRBJ1-2; D remains unclear. CDR1 and CDR2 (germline): MNHEY, SVGAGI. The V end was cut by 0 bases, the J end by 2 bases, with 13 bases between. This CDR3 region has 16 residues. The CDR3 reads CASSYSMRAANYGYTF. As DNA, the CDR3 is TGTGCCAGCAGTTACTCCATGAGGGCAGCCAACTATGGCTACACCTTC.

CDR3 coding DNA: TGTGCCAGAACCAGGGGGTCCTATGGCTACACCTTC. Protein product: CARTRGSYGYTF. The chain has TRBV11-3 and TRBJ1-2; 7 bases agree with TRBD1. V trimming: 9 bases; J trimming: 4 bases; junction bases outside the gene matches: 5. CDR3 length: 12 amino acids. Germline values: CDR1 SGHNT, CDR2 YENEEA.

The V and J genes are TRBV4-2 and TRBJ1-6, with 8 nucleotides matching TRBD1. With V trimmed by 0 bases and J by 10 bases, 5 bases remained unmatched. This CDR3 has 15 amino acids. CDR1 LGHNA and CDR2 YNFKEQ come from the germline V gene. The CDR3 bases are TGTGCCAGCAGCCAAGATACAGGGGGAGACTCACCCCTCCACTTT. The encoded protein is CASSQDTGGDSPLHF.

This clone appeared a single time. The chain has TRBV19 and TRBJ1-2; the match to TRBD1 covers 7 bases. The V gene's germline CDR1 is LNHDA and CDR2 SQIVND (reference sequence). The CDR3 consists of 13 residues. V dropped 3 bases and J dropped 4; count of bases not matched to a gene: 2. The CDR3 coding sequence is TGTGCCAGTAGTATGGGACAGCTCTATGGCTACACCTTC. As protein: CASSMGQLYGYTF.

This clone was recorded only once. The V gene is TRBV6-2 or TRBV6-3, the J gene TRBJ2-1; D ambiguous. Trimming removed 2 bases at V and 8 bases at J, with 7 bases between. This CDR3 is 12 amino acids long. From germline, CDR1 is MNHEY and CDR2 SVGEGT. CDR3 in amino acids: CASSYPSDEQFF. The CDR3 DNA follows: TGTGCCAGCAGTTACCCCTCGGATGAGCAGTTCTTC.

This chain links TRBV9 with TRBJ1-4, with 8 bases aligning to TRBD1. Germline V gene sequence: CDR1 SGDLS, CDR2 YYNGEE. This CDR3 spans 14 amino acids. With V trimmed by 4 bases and J by 6 bases, 5 bases remained unmatched. This chain's CDR3 is CASSPRQGHEKLFF. CDR3 bases: TGTGCCAGCAGCCCCCGACAGGGGCATGAAAAACTGTTTTTT. Based on the CDR3 plus reference TRBV9 and TRBJ1-4, the full variable domain is DSGVTQTPKHLITATGQRVTLRCSPRSGDLSVYWYQQSLDQGLQFLIQYYNGEERAKGNILERFSAQQFPDLHSELNLSSLELGDSALYFCASSPRQGHEKLFFGSGTQLSVL.

V is TRBV4-1 and J is TRBJ1-3, with D maybe TRBD1 (6 bases). The V end lost 0 bases, the J end lost 4 bases, and 10 bases lay between the germline ends. The CDR3 is made up of 15 amino acids. Germline-derived CDR1 and CDR2 are MGHRA and YSYEKL. This CDR3 is CASSQDGGIGNTIYF. Written as DNA, the CDR3 is TGCGCCAGCAGCCAAGATGGGGGCATAGGAAACACCATATATTTT.

The CDR3 reads CASQDGGREGTEAFF. The CDR3, as DNA: TGTGCCAGTCAGGACGGGGGGCGAGAAGGCACTGAAGCTTTCTTT. This chain connects TRBV19 to TRBJ1-1, with D perhaps matching TRBD1 (6 bases). The CDR3 contains 15 residues. Germline CDR1 and CDR2: LNHDA and SQIVND (reference sequence). Trimming cost V 8 bases and J 4 bases, with 20 bases left between them. Complete variable domain (other parts from reference TRBV19 and TRBJ1-1): DGGITQSPKYLFRKEGQNVTLSCEQNLNHDAMYWYRQDPGQGLRLIYYSQIVNDFQKGDIAEGYSVSREKKESFPLTVTSAQKNPTAFYLCASQDGGREGTEAFFGQGTRLTVV.

The V gene is TRBV6-6, the J gene TRBJ1-5; possible D gene TRBD1, 6 bases. The CDR3 has 15 residues. The ends were cut back, 4 bases at V and 0 bases at J, with 10 bases in the middle. Germline CDR1 reads MNHNY; CDR2 reads SVGAGI (reference sequence). The CDR3 is CASSSKGVSNQPQHF. CDR3 sequence (DNA): TGTGCCAGCAGTTCAAAGGGGGTTAGCAATCAGCCCCAGCATTTT.

The chain uses TRBV9 and TRBJ2-7; weak D call: TRBD1 (5 bases). V was clipped by 3 bases and J by 4 bases, with 17 bases between them. The CDR3 covers 15 residues. In germline, CDR1 is SGDLS, CDR2 YYNGEE. CDR3 loop: CASSEAGTQGYEQYF. CDR3 sequence (DNA): TGTGCCAGCAGCGAGGCCGGTACGCAGGGTTACGAGCAGTACTTC.

This clone occurred a few times. CDR3 nucleotide sequence: TGTGCCAGCAGCCAAGACAGACTCTATGGCTACACCTTC. This sequence encodes CASSQDRLYGYTF. The chain employs TRBV3-1 (or the pseudogene TRBV3-2) and TRBJ1-2; D ambiguous. Trimming pared 0 bases from V and 4 bases from J, leaving 6 bases between. Germline V gene lookup returns CDR1 LGHDT and CDR2 YNNKEL (reference sequence). The CDR3 has 13 residues.

This clone was recorded only once. The rearrangement links TRBV2 to TRBJ2-1; no clear D. This CDR3 is built from 12 residues. The ends were cut back, 6 bases at V and 7 bases at J, with 10 bases in the middle. The V gene's germline CDR1 is SNHLY and CDR2 FYNNEI. CDR3 amino acids: CASSSTGNEQFF. The CDR3 DNA reads TGTGCCAGCAGCTCGACTGGGAATGAGCAGTTCTTC.

This chain uses TRBV9 with TRBJ2-1, with TRBD2 as a possible D gene (5 bases). Germline CDR1 reads SGDLS; CDR2 reads YYNGEE. Between the trimmed V and J ends, which lost 0 bases and 6 bases, there was a span of 16 bases. The CDR3 sequence is 16 residues long. Here the CDR3 DNA reads TGTGCCAGCAGCGTAGGTGGACTCCCTGTAATCAATGAGCAGTTCTTC. Amino acid sequence: CASSVGGLPVINEQFF.

The chain couples TRBV2 to TRBJ2-1; 7 positions match TRBD2. Unmatched junction bases numbered 5, after V lost 4 bases and J lost 8 bases. The V gene's germline CDR1 is SNHLY and CDR2 FYNNEI. The CDR3 extends over 13 amino acids. The CDR3 reads CASSGTSTDEQFF. The CDR3 nucleotides read TGTGCCAGCAGTGGGACTAGTACCGATGAGCAGTTCTTC.

The chain recombines TRBV5-1 with TRBJ1-2, with 10 bases identical to TRBD1. V lost 0 bases and J lost 9; bases outside the gene matches: 5. This CDR3 is built from 14 residues. Germline CDR1 reads SGHRS; CDR2 reads YFSETQ. Written as DNA, the CDR3 is TGCGCCAGCAGCTTGGCGGGACAGGGGCTTAGCTACACCTTC. This encodes CASSLAGQGLSYTF.

The chain uses TRBV5-1 and TRBJ2-7, with 11 bases identical to TRBD2. This CDR3 has 16 amino acids. V dropped 3 bases and J dropped 0; count of bases not matched to a gene: 5. In germline, CDR1 is SGHRS, CDR2 YFSETQ. The CDR3 loop reads CASSSLTSGDSYEQYF. Here the CDR3 DNA reads TGCGCCAGCAGCTCTCTGACTAGCGGGGACTCCTACGAGCAGTACTTC.

This clone is a singleton in its sample. The gene calls are TRBV12-3 or TRBV12-4 and TRBJ2-1, with D possibly matching TRBD2 (6 bases). V lost 6 bases, J lost 16 bases, and 19 bases lay in between. This CDR3 is built from 12 residues. The DNA for the CDR3 is TGTGCCAGCAGCTCCTCCCGGGACTCCCCCTTCTTC. Translated, it gives CASSSSRDSPFF.

This clone occurred once. The V call is TRBV10-3, the J call TRBJ1-1, with D perhaps TRBD1 (6 bases). Germline loops: CDR1 ENHRY, CDR2 SYGVKD. V lost 6 bases to trimming and J lost 6 bases, with 11 bases between them. The CDR3 length is 12 residues. The CDR3 DNA sequence: TGTGCCATCAGACCGACAGGTCCTGAAGCTTTCTTT. Translating it yields CAIRPTGPEAFF.

The genes are TRBV21-1 and TRBJ1-2. TRBV21-1 is termed a pseudogene. The CDR3 length is 14 residues. CDR3 amino acids: CASSKGDWEGGYTF. In nucleotides, the CDR3 is TGTGCCAGCAGCAAAGGAGATTGGGAGGGTGGCTACACCTTC.